This T cell receptor beta chain was captured in a study of shared clonotypes between healthy human individuals. As for the study in general: Per-donor plates numbered three CD4 naive, three CD4 memory, two CD8 naive and one CD8 memory.

The assay was immunoSEQ multiplex PCR, and TCRdb's table has in-frame clones only and misses some. The sample has fewer than 1.6 million clones, 97% to 99% seen once. The ends were cut back, 4 bases at V and 2 bases at J, with 18 bases in the middle. Germline CDR1 and CDR2: SGHDN and FVKESK. The CDR3 runs to 16 residues. This receptor was identified in a young man in good health. The chain couples TRBV14 to TRBJ2-7, with TRBD2 as a possible D gene (5 bases). The sequenced sample consisted of naive CD4+ T cells sorted from blood. Described subset: CD45RA+ positively selected. The CDR3 spells CASSRIGLRGTYEQYF. For the CDR3, the DNA is TGTGCCAGCAGCCGGATCGGGCTGAGAGGGACCTACGAGCAGTACTTC.